A single sample is the source of the 12 T cell receptor beta chains below, sequenced in a study of cytomegalovirus exposure and HLA in healthy donors. Vbeta (60) and Jbeta (13) primers were used in the PCR. Libraries were prepared by immunoSEQ multiplex PCR; TCRdb keeps only in-frame clonotypes and omits some of them. The sample holds about 160,000 clones; approximately 76% are singletons and the top ten take under 1.5%. Sequenced material: PBMCs. The receptor source for this set is a man aged 55 to 70 in good health and CMV-seronegative.

This clone was picked up one time. This chain joins TRBV10-1 and TRBJ2-3; weak D call: TRBD2 (6 bases). V was pared by 5 bases and J by 1 base, with 7 bases between. The CDR3 loop spans 13 amino acids. From germline, CDR1 is WNHNN and CDR2 SYGVQD (reference sequence). The CDR3 bases are TGCGCCAGCAGTTCTAGCGGCACAGATACGCAGTATTTT. Amino acids: CASSSSGTDTQYF.

The chain employs TRBV5-4 and TRBJ2-3; 8 bases line up with TRBD2. Germline CDR1 and CDR2: SGHNT and YYREEE (reference sequence). After removal of 0 bases from V and 4 bases from J, the junction contained 4 bases not matched to a gene. The CDR3 extends over 15 amino acids. Here the CDR3 reads CASSLAGGPADTQYF. The DNA for the CDR3 is TGTGCCAGCAGCTTGGCGGGAGGGCCGGCAGATACGCAGTATTTT.

The chain combines TRBV5-1 with TRBJ2-7, with 9 nucleotides matching TRBD2. After removal of 7 bases from V and 2 bases from J, the junction contained 10 bases not matched to a gene. The CDR3 has 15 residues. Per germline, CDR1 SGHRS and CDR2 YFSETQ. The CDR3 loop reads CASRASGIPTYEQYF. The CDR3 DNA reads as TGCGCCAGCCGGGCTAGCGGGATACCTACCTACGAGCAGTACTTC.

The rearrangement links TRBV2 to TRBJ1-2, with unresolved D. The V gene's germline CDR1 is SNHLY and CDR2 FYNNEI. The CDR3 spans 12 residues. The V and J ends lost 6 bases and 10 bases respectively, with 15 bases between them. In nucleotides, the CDR3 is TGTGCCAGCAGCGGACGAGGGCGGGACTACACCTTC. Translating it yields CASSGRGRDYTF.

V is TRBV15 and J is TRBJ2-5; the D gene is possibly TRBD2 (5 bases). The CDR3 contains 15 residues. Germline V gives CDR1 LNHNV, CDR2 YYDKDF (reference sequence). Deletions cut 0 bases from V and 5 bases from J, with 13 bases between. Here the CDR3 reads CATSRDSGSPETQYF. In nucleotides, the CDR3 is TGTGCCACCAGCAGAGATTCGGGGTCCCCGGAGACCCAGTACTTC.

This chain links TRBV5-1 with TRBJ1-2; 8 bases line up with TRBD1. Trimming cost V 0 bases and J 7 bases; bases outside gene matches: 14. The CDR3 sequence is 17 residues long. Germline CDR1 is SGHRS and CDR2 is YFSETQ. The CDR3 reads CASSLVVGQGQIGGYTF. The DNA of the CDR3 is TGCGCCAGCAGCTTGGTAGTTGGACAGGGTCAGATCGGTGGCTACACCTTC.

V gene TRBV7-8 combines with J gene TRBJ2-5, with a tentative D call TRBD2 (6 bases). There are 14 residues in the CDR3. Germline V gene sequence: CDR1 SGHVS, CDR2 FQNEAQ. With 6 bases removed from V and 1 base from J, the gap between germline ends came to 12 bases. The CDR3 coding sequence is TGTGCCAGCAGTGGGCCGGGACTCCAAGAGACCCAGTACTTC. This gives the protein CASSGPGLQETQYF.

The chain employs TRBV7-2 and TRBJ1-1; 12 bases fit TRBD1. The CDR3 length is 17 residues. CDR1 SGHTA and CDR2 FQGNSA come from the germline V gene. Trimming took 5 bases from V and 4 from J; bases not matched to a gene: 11. The DNA of the CDR3 is TGTGCCAGCAGCCCAGTCCCGGGACAGGGGGCGGGCACTGAAGCTTTCTTT. This gives the protein CASSPVPGQGAGTEAFF.

V is TRBV14 and J is TRBJ1-2, with D unclear. The germline V gene has CDR1 SGHDN and CDR2 FVKESK. CDR3 length: 12 amino acids. The V end lost 2 bases, the J end lost 4 bases, and 5 bases lay between the germline ends. This CDR3 reads CASSQNSYGYTF. The CDR3 DNA is TGTGCCAGCAGCCAAAACAGCTATGGCTACACCTTC.

V usage is TRBV6-5 and J usage is TRBJ1-4; 8 nucleotides line up with TRBD1. V lost 5 bases, J lost 7 bases, and 6 bases stayed unmatched. The germline V gene encodes CDR1 MNHEY and CDR2 SVGAGI. The CDR3 is 14 amino acids. DNA for the CDR3: TGTGCCAGCAGTCGACAGGGGAACGCTGAAAAACTGTTTTTT. Translation: CASSRQGNAEKLFF.

The chain is built from TRBV5-1 and TRBJ2-7; 11 positions agree with TRBD1. The trim removed 4 bases at V and 6 bases at J, leaving 6 bases unmatched. The CDR3 contains 14 residues. CDR1 SGHRS and CDR2 YFSETQ come from the germline V gene. This CDR3 is CASSRGQGAGEQYF. The CDR3 region has the DNA TGCGCCAGCAGCCGCGGACAGGGGGCCGGCGAGCAGTACTTC.

The chain links TRBV25-1 to TRBJ2-5; possible D gene TRBD2, 6 bases. The J call may be incorrect, as the DNA end agrees better with TRBJ2-7. CDR3 length equals 16 residues. CDR1 and CDR2 from the germline V gene are MGHDK and SYGVNS. CDR3 protein: CASSESLGLGSYEQYF. CDR3 coding DNA: TGTGCCAGCAGTGAATCGCTGGGACTTGGGTCCTACGAGCAGTACTTC.